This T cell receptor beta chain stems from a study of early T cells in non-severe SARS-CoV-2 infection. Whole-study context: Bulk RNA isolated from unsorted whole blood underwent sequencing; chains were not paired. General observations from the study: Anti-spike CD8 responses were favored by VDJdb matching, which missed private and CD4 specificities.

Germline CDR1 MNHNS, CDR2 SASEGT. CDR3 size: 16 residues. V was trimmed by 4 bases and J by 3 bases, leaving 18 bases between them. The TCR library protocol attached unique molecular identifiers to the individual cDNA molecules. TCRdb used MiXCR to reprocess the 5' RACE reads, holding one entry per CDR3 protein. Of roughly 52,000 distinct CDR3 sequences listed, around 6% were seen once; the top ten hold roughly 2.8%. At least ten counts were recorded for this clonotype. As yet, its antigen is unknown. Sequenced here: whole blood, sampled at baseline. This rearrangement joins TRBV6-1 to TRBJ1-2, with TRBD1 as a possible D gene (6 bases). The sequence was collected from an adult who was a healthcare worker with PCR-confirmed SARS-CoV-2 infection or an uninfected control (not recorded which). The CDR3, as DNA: TGTGCCAGCAGTGGGGCGGACAGCCTAGTGTACTATGGCTACACCTTC. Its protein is CASSGADSLVYYGYTF.